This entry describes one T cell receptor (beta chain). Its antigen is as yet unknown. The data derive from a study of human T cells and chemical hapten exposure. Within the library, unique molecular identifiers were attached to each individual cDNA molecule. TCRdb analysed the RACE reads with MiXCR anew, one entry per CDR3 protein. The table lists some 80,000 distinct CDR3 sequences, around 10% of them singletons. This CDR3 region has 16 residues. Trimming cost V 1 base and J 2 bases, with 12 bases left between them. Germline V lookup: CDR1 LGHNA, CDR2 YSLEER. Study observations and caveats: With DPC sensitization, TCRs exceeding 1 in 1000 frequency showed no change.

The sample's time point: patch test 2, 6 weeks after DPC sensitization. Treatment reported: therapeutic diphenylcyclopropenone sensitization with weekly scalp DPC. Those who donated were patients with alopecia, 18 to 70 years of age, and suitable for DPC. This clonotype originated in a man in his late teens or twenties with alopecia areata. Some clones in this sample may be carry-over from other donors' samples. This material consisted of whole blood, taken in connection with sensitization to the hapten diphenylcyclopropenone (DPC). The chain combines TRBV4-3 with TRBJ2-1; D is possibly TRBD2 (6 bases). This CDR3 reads CASSQAASETYNEQFF. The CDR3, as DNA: TGCGCCAGCAGCCAAGCGGCTAGCGAAACCTACAATGAGCAGTTCTTC.